These 5 T cell receptor beta chains share one sample of origin, sequenced in a study of T-cell memory formation after mild COVID-19. One entry per CDR3 protein results from TCRdb running MiXCR on the 5' RACE reads. Altogether under 250,000 distinct CDR3 sequences are present, around 30% being singletons, with the ten largest covering about 10%. Sequences were obtained from PBMCs or a T cell subset sorted from them (not recorded which). These receptors were taken from an adult woman who had mild COVID-19 (a few samples of this study predate the infection). Cell type and time point are not known.

The CDR3 coding sequence is TGTGCCAGCAGCGCTAACCTGGGGCAGGGAGACGGCTACACCTTC. This gives the protein CASSANLGQGDGYTF. The chain recombines TRBV7-9 with TRBJ1-2; tentative D call: TRBD1 (5 bases). This CDR3 contains 15 residues. V lost 5 bases and J 8 bases, leaving 21 bases between the germline ends. The V gene's germline CDR1 is SEHNR and CDR2 FQNEAQ (reference sequence). Complete variable domain (other parts from reference TRBV7-9 and TRBJ1-2): DTGVSQNPRHKITKRGQNVTFRCDPISEHNRLYWYRQTLGQGPEFLTYFQNEAQLEKSRLLSDRFSAERPKGSFSTLEIQRTEQGDSAMYLCASSANLGQGDGYTFGSGTRLTVV.

There are a few counts of this clonotype. The CDR3: CASSLVYNGANYGYTF. CDR3 coding DNA: TGTGCCAGCAGCTTGGTTTACAACGGGGCTAACTATGGCTACACCTTC. J is TRBJ1-2 and V is TRBV13, with D unresolved. This CDR3 is 16 amino acids long. Between the trimmed V and J ends, which lost 3 bases and 0 bases, there was a span of 14 bases. Germline V gene lookup returns CDR1 PRHDT and CDR2 FYEKMQ (reference sequence).

This clonotype came up a few times. The genes are TRBV11-2 and TRBJ2-1; perhaps D is TRBD1 or TRBD2 (5 bases each). CDR3 length equals 13 residues. Germline values: CDR1 SGHAT, CDR2 FQNNGV. Trimming cost V 1 base and J 6 bases, with 7 bases left between them. CDR3 sequence reads: CASSLAGPNEQFF. The CDR3 DNA reads as TGTGCCAGCAGCTTAGCGGGACCCAATGAGCAGTTCTTC.

The chain carries TRBV29-1 and TRBJ2-3; the match to TRBD2 covers 9 bases. CDR1 SQVTM and CDR2 ANQGSEA come from the germline V gene. The V segment lost 5 bases and the J segment 1 base; nucleotides outside the gene matches: 4. This CDR3 contains 14 residues. In DNA form, the CDR3 reads TGCAGCGTTACTAGCGGGCGTGGCACAGATACGCAGTATTTT. It yields the protein CSVTSGRGTDTQYF.

This clonotype showed up just a few times. The CDR3 DNA is TGTGCCAGCAGACCCCAGGGACAGGGGGCGCAAGGGGAGCTGTTTTTT. It is translated as CASRPQGQGAQGELFF. The chain couples TRBV6-5 to TRBJ2-2; 12 bases are shared with TRBD1. Per germline, CDR1 MNHEY and CDR2 SVGAGI. V shed 6 bases and J 8 bases; nucleotides not matched to a gene: 10. CDR3 size: 16 residues.